Listed below are T cell receptor beta chains from one sample, sequenced in a study of cytomegalovirus exposure and HLA in healthy donors. Sequencing used immunoSEQ multiplex PCR; TCRdb keeps in-frame clones, though not all of them. The sample consists of 150,000 to 200,000 clones, around three quarters of them appearing once. The material sequenced was PBMCs. The receptors originated from a man aged 40-55 years in good health and CMV-seronegative. Each CDR3 is given with its conserved first and last residue. D genes are given only for firm matches. Clone size is not always given. Where it is, it says once, few, many or a class for expanded clones.

abundance: .; v_gene: TRBV6-1; d_gene: .; j_gene: TRBJ1-2; CDR3aa: CASSDDSFPLYGYTF; CDR3nt: TGTGCCAGCAGTGATGACAGTTTTCCCCTTTATGGCTACACCTTC
abundance: once; v_gene: TRBV5-1; d_gene: .; j_gene: TRBJ1-1; CDR3aa: CASSLGQSLSEAFF; CDR3nt: TGCGCCAGCAGCTTGGGACAGTCTTTGTCTGAAGCTTTCTTT
abundance: .; v_gene: TRBV6-1; d_gene: TRBD1; j_gene: TRBJ1-4; CDR3aa: CAIADRGGDEKLFF; CDR3nt: TGTGCCATCGCCGACAGGGGTGGGGATGAAAAACTGTTTTTT
abundance: .; v_gene: TRBV6-1; d_gene: TRBD1; j_gene: TRBJ1-1; CDR3aa: CASSRQGNTEAFF; CDR3nt: TGTGCCAGCAGTAGACAGGGGAACACTGAAGCTTTCTTT
abundance: .; v_gene: TRBV28; d_gene: .; j_gene: TRBJ2-7; CDR3aa: CASSPVTGTQTYEQYF; CDR3nt: TGTGCCAGCAGTCCCGTAACCGGGACACAGACCTACGAGCAGTACTTC
abundance: .; v_gene: TRBV10-2; d_gene: .; j_gene: TRBJ2-5; CDR3aa: CASSEPPGAETQYF; CDR3nt: TGCGCCAGCAGTGAGCCCCCAGGGGCAGAGACCCAGTACTTC
abundance: .; v_gene: TRBV19; d_gene: .; j_gene: TRBJ1-5; CDR3aa: CASSMGPGADFQPQHF; CDR3nt: TGTGCCAGTAGTATGGGCCCAGGGGCGGATTTTCAGCCCCAGCATTTT
abundance: .; v_gene: TRBV5-1; d_gene: .; j_gene: TRBJ2-3; CDR3aa: CASSQAERTDTQYF; CDR3nt: TGCGCCAGCAGCCAAGCGGAGCGCACAGATACGCAGTATTTT
abundance: .; v_gene: TRBV30; d_gene: .; j_gene: TRBJ2-7; CDR3aa: CAWSANSGYEQYF; CDR3nt: TGTGCCTGGAGTGCTAATAGCGGCTACGAGCAGTACTTC
abundance: .; v_gene: TRBV27; d_gene: TRBD2; j_gene: TRBJ2-2; CDR3aa: CASSSGLAGVNTGELFF; CDR3nt: TGTGCCAGCAGTTCCGGACTAGCGGGGGTAAACACCGGGGAGCTGTTTTTT
abundance: .; v_gene: TRBV7-6; d_gene: .; j_gene: TRBJ2-1; CDR3aa: CASSLAAGAYNEQFF; CDR3nt: TGTGCCAGCAGCTTAGCGGCCGGGGCCTACAATGAGCAGTTCTTC
abundance: .; v_gene: TRBV7-9; d_gene: TRBD1; j_gene: TRBJ1-5; CDR3aa: CASSLGDRGIYSNQPQHF; CDR3nt: TGTGCCAGCAGCTTAGGGGACAGGGGGATTTATAGCAATCAGCCCCAGCATTTT
abundance: .; v_gene: TRBV5-6; d_gene: .; j_gene: TRBJ2-5; CDR3aa: CASSLVQGQETQYF; CDR3nt: TGTGCCAGCAGCTTGGTCCAGGGCCAAGAGACCCAGTACTTC
abundance: few; v_gene: TRBV5-1; d_gene: .; j_gene: TRBJ2-7; CDR3aa: CASSFSASYEQYF; CDR3nt: TGCGCCAGCAGCTTTAGCGCCTCCTACGAGCAGTACTTC
abundance: .; v_gene: TRBV29-1; d_gene: .; j_gene: TRBJ1-2; CDR3aa: CSVEDSGQGGGYGYTF; CDR3nt: TGCAGCGTTGAAGATTCCGGCCAGGGAGGCGGATATGGCTACACCTTC
abundance: few; v_gene: TRBV5-6; d_gene: .; j_gene: TRBJ2-5; CDR3aa: CASSPPGNLGGTQYF; CDR3nt: TGTGCCAGCAGTCCACCAGGGAATCTCGGGGGGACCCAGTACTTC
abundance: .; v_gene: TRBV5-4; d_gene: .; j_gene: TRBJ2-7; CDR3aa: CASSGRTGYEQYF; CDR3nt: TGTGCCAGCAGCGGGAGAACTGGCTACGAGCAGTACTTC
abundance: .; v_gene: TRBV5-4; d_gene: .; j_gene: TRBJ2-1; CDR3aa: CASSSSSYNEQFF; CDR3nt: TGTGCCAGCAGCTCGAGCTCCTACAATGAGCAGTTCTTC
abundance: .; v_gene: TRBV6-5; d_gene: .; j_gene: TRBJ1-4; CDR3aa: CASRRRLATNEKLFF; CDR3nt: TGTGCCAGCAGACGCCGACTGGCAACTAATGAAAAACTGTTTTTT
abundance: .; v_gene: TRBV4-1; d_gene: .; j_gene: TRBJ2-1; CDR3aa: CASSPLERLRSYNEQFF; CDR3nt: TGCGCCAGCAGCCCCTTGGAGCGACTTCGCTCCTACAATGAGCAGTTCTTC
abundance: few; v_gene: TRBV27; d_gene: TRBD1; j_gene: TRBJ1-6; CDR3aa: CASSIRQGAINSPLHF; CDR3nt: TGTGCCAGCAGTATCCGACAGGGGGCGATTAATTCACCCCTCCACTTT
abundance: .; v_gene: TRBV4-3; d_gene: TRBD1; j_gene: TRBJ2-5; CDR3aa: CASSQGSGGGETQYF; CDR3nt: TGCGCCAGCAGCCAAGGATCAGGGGGCGGAGAGACCCAGTACTTC
abundance: .; v_gene: TRBV19; d_gene: TRBD2; j_gene: TRBJ2-1; CDR3aa: CASSPQRLAGNEQFF; CDR3nt: TGTGCCAGTAGCCCGCAGCGACTAGCCGGGAATGAGCAGTTCTTC
abundance: few; v_gene: TRBV28; d_gene: TRBD1; j_gene: TRBJ1-2; CDR3aa: CASSSGDRGRRGYGYTF; CDR3nt: TGTGCCAGCAGTTCGGGGGACAGGGGGCGAAGGGGCTATGGCTACACCTTC
abundance: once; v_gene: TRBV27; d_gene: .; j_gene: TRBJ2-7; CDR3aa: CATRGDSTYEQYF; CDR3nt: TGTGCCACGAGGGGGGACAGTACCTACGAGCAGTACTTC
abundance: .; v_gene: TRBV15; d_gene: .; j_gene: TRBJ1-4; CDR3aa: CATSRDARGLGEKLFF; CDR3nt: TGTGCCACCAGCAGAGATGCGAGGGGACTAGGTGAAAAACTGTTTTTT
abundance: .; v_gene: TRBV4-1; d_gene: TRBD2; j_gene: TRBJ2-5; CDR3aa: CASSPTSVQETQYF; CDR3nt: TGCGCCAGCAGCCCAACTAGCGTCCAAGAGACCCAGTACTTC
abundance: once; v_gene: TRBV6-5; d_gene: .; j_gene: TRBJ1-2; CDR3aa: CASSYSGDNIYGYTF; CDR3nt: TGTGCCAGCAGTTACTCGGGGGACAACATCTATGGCTACACCTTC
abundance: .; v_gene: TRBV5-1; d_gene: .; j_gene: TRBJ1-2; CDR3aa: CASSLGQGNYGYTF; CDR3nt: TGCGCCAGCAGCTTGGGCCAGGGGAACTATGGCTACACCTTC
abundance: .; v_gene: TRBV19; d_gene: TRBD2; j_gene: TRBJ2-3; CDR3aa: CASSTLAGSTDTQYF; CDR3nt: TGTGCCAGTAGTACTTTAGCGGGCAGCACAGATACGCAGTATTTT
abundance: .; v_gene: TRBV7-9; d_gene: .; j_gene: TRBJ1-1; CDR3aa: CASSLYDRVNTEAFF; CDR3nt: TGTGCCAGCAGCTTATACGACAGAGTGAACACTGAAGCTTTCTTT
abundance: .; v_gene: TRBV7-2; d_gene: TRBD1; j_gene: TRBJ2-1; CDR3aa: CASSAQQGNEQFF; CDR3nt: TGTGCCAGCAGCGCCCAACAGGGGAATGAGCAGTTCTTC
abundance: .; v_gene: TRBV5-4; d_gene: TRBD1; j_gene: TRBJ1-1; CDR3aa: CASSLAWTGGDTEAFF; CDR3nt: TGTGCCAGCAGCTTGGCCTGGACAGGCGGAGATACTGAAGCTTTCTTT
abundance: once; v_gene: TRBV19; d_gene: TRBD2; j_gene: TRBJ2-1; CDR3aa: CASSIGGLAGYNEQFF; CDR3nt: TGTGCCAGTAGTATAGGGGGGCTAGCGGGGTACAATGAGCAGTTCTTC
abundance: .; v_gene: TRBV4-3; d_gene: .; j_gene: TRBJ1-2; CDR3aa: CASSQADYGYTF; CDR3nt: TGCGCCAGCAGCCAAGCCGACTATGGCTACACCTTC
abundance: .; v_gene: TRBV18; d_gene: .; j_gene: TRBJ2-7; CDR3aa: CASSPGTTYEQYF; CDR3nt: TGTGCCAGCTCACCCGGGACAACCTACGAGCAGTACTTC